The 29 T cell receptor beta chains below were found in one sample sequenced in a study of cytomegalovirus exposure and HLA in healthy donors. PCR employed 60 Vbeta and 13 Jbeta primers. TCRdb keeps only in-frame clones here, not all; method: immunoSEQ multiplex PCR. The clone table shows 55,000 to 75,000 clones, with the ten largest holding less than 4.5%. The sequencing sample was made of PBMCs. The receptors derive from a male donor in good health and CMV-seronegative.

The V and J genes are TRBV29-1 and TRBJ2-1; D is perhaps TRBD1 (5 bases). V was trimmed by 7 bases and J by 0 bases, leaving 10 bases between them. There are 13 residues in the CDR3. Germline CDR1 is SQVTM and CDR2 is ANQGSEA. The CDR3 DNA follows: TGCAGCGCATACAGGATCTCCTACAATGAGCAGTTCTTC. This gives the protein CSAYRISYNEQFF.

The genes are TRBV10-3 and TRBJ2-1; D may be TRBD2 (6 bases). V was cut by 6 bases and J by 7 bases, with 7 bases left in between. The CDR3 loop spans 11 amino acids. Germline V gene lookup returns CDR1 ENHRY and CDR2 SYGVKD. CDR3 residues: CAIRGGNEQFF. CDR3 DNA: TGTGCCATCAGAGGAGGGAATGAGCAGTTCTTC.

The gene calls are TRBV30 and TRBJ1-2, with 8 bases lining up with TRBD1. Germline assignment: CDR1 GTSNPN and CDR2 SVGIG (reference sequence). The CDR3 contains 13 residues. The ends lost 3 bases at V and 8 bases at J; junction bases unmatched: 8. Here the CDR3 reads CAWRDTGGRGYTF. CDR3 DNA sequence: TGTGCCTGGAGAGATACAGGGGGTCGGGGCTACACCTTC.

V is TRBV6-5 and J is TRBJ1-1; D is unresolved. The CDR3 consists of 13 residues. V was cut by 0 bases and J by 4 bases, with 6 bases left in between. Per germline, CDR1 MNHEY and CDR2 SVGAGI. The CDR3, as DNA: TGTGCCAGCAGTTACTCGAGCCGCACTGAAGCTTTCTTT. Translating gives CASSYSSRTEAFF.

The rearrangement uses TRBV4-1 and TRBJ2-1, with TRBD2 matching 12 bases. Germline CDR1 MGHRA, CDR2 YSYEKL. V was clipped by 3 bases and J by 3 bases; unmatched bases: 0. The CDR3 is 15 residues long. The DNA of the CDR3 is TGCGCCAGCAGCCAGGGACTAGCGGGCTACAATGAGCAGTTCTTC. Amino acids: CASSQGLAGYNEQFF.

This rearrangement joins TRBV6-6 to TRBJ1-3, with D unresolved. The CDR3 extends over 15 amino acids. Germline CDR1 MNHNY, CDR2 SVGAGI (reference sequence). Trimming stripped 5 bases from V and 3 bases from J, with 14 bases between. CDR3 sequence (DNA): TGTGCCAGCAGTCGCCCGGTAAACAGTGGAAACACCATATATTTT. Its protein is CASSRPVNSGNTIYF.

The gene calls are TRBV18 and TRBJ2-5; 13 nucleotides match TRBD2. The CDR3 runs to 20 residues. The V and J ends lost 0 bases and 1 base, in that order; junction bases with no gene match: 11. Germline lookup yields CDR1 KGHSH and CDR2 LQKENI. As DNA, the CDR3 is TGTGCCAGCTCACCACCCGTCCGGGCAGGACTAGCGGGGGTCCAAGAGACCCAGTACTTC. Its protein product is CASSPPVRAGLAGVQETQYF.

The gene calls are TRBV5-4 and TRBJ1-1; D remains unclear. V lost 0 bases, J lost 4 bases, and 7 bases lay in between. There are 13 residues in the CDR3. CDR1 is SGHNT, CDR2 YYREEE, per germline (reference sequence). The CDR3 spells CASSLAGSTEAFF. CDR3 sequence (DNA): TGTGCCAGCAGCTTGGCCGGGTCCACTGAAGCTTTCTTT.

This chain connects TRBV4-2 to TRBJ1-3; D is uncertain. Germline assignment: CDR1 LGHNA and CDR2 YNFKEQ. The CDR3 totals 14 residues. V was shortened by 1 base and J by 1 base, with 5 bases between the two germline ends. Here the CDR3 DNA reads TGTGCCAGCAGCCAAGCTGAGTCTGGAAACACCATATATTTT. Translating gives CASSQAESGNTIYF.

The J gene is TRBJ1-2, the V gene TRBV18; D remains ambiguous. Looked up from germline, CDR1 is KGHSH and CDR2 is LQKENI. Trimming took off 2 bases at V and 4 bases at J, with 11 bases between the two ends. The CDR3 is 14 residues long. The CDR3 DNA sequence: TGTGCCAGCTCACCATCAAGGGAGGGCTATGGCTACACCTTC. It specifies CASSPSREGYGYTF.

The rearrangement links TRBV27 to TRBJ1-1; 9 nucleotides line up with TRBD1. J was trimmed by 5 bases and V by 10 bases; bases with no gene match: 8. This CDR3 has 13 amino acids. CDR1 MNHEY and CDR2 SMNVEV come from the germline V gene (reference sequence). The CDR3 loop reads CATKQGAYTEAFF. CDR3 bases: TGTGCCACCAAACAGGGGGCTTATACTGAAGCTTTCTTT.

The CDR3 region is CASRKTGALHSSGANVLTF. The CDR3 region has the DNA TGTGCCAGTAGGAAGACAGGGGCGCTACACTCATCTGGGGCCAACGTCCTGACTTTC. J is TRBJ2-6 and V is TRBV19, with TRBD1 matching 8 bases. CDR3 length: 19 residues. The germline V gene encodes CDR1 LNHDA and CDR2 SQIVND (reference sequence). Unmatched junction bases numbered 14, after V lost 6 bases and J lost 1 base.

The V call is TRBV28, the J call TRBJ2-2; 9 nucleotides align to TRBD1. Trimming cost V 7 bases and J 4 bases; bases outside gene matches: 7. This CDR3 contains 15 residues. Germline V gives CDR1 MDHEN, CDR2 SYDVKM. The CDR3 reads CASIPGTGLTGELFF. Written as DNA, the CDR3 is TGTGCCAGCATTCCCGGGACAGGGCTCACCGGGGAGCTGTTTTTT.

The chain has TRBV15 and TRBJ2-3; 9 bases match TRBD1. This CDR3 contains 14 residues. Germline-derived CDR1 and CDR2 are LNHNV and YYDKDF (reference sequence). Trimming at V came to 6 bases and at J to 3 bases, leaving 4 bases not matched to a gene. Here the CDR3 DNA reads TGTGCCACCAGTACAGGGGGCTATACAGATACGCAGTATTTT. Residues: CATSTGGYTDTQYF.

The V gene is TRBV7-8, the J gene TRBJ2-1; a possible D gene is TRBD1 (6 bases). The CDR3 is made up of 14 amino acids. With 4 bases removed from V and 16 bases from J, the gap between germline ends came to 23 bases. CDR1 is SGHVS and CDR2 is FQNEAQ in the germline V gene. The CDR3 bases are TGTGCCAGCAGCTCCCACCCCGGGGACACGGGGCCCTTCTTC. It yields the protein CASSSHPGDTGPFF.

The CDR3 loop is CASSWRTGREKLFF. DNA for the CDR3: TGTGCCAGCAGTTGGAGGACAGGGCGTGAAAAACTGTTTTTT. The rearrangement uses TRBV6-5 and TRBJ1-4; 8 bases are a match to TRBD1. The CDR3 totals 14 residues. Trimming at V came to 4 bases and at J to 7 bases, leaving 5 bases not matched to a gene. CDR1 MNHEY and CDR2 SVGAGI come from the germline V gene.

The genes are TRBV28 and TRBJ2-2, with a possible D match to TRBD1 (5 bases). Trimming stripped 5 bases from V and 0 bases from J, with 10 bases between. This CDR3 spans 15 amino acids. Germline loops: CDR1 MDHEN, CDR2 SYDVKM. The CDR3 DNA is TGTGCCAGCAGTGGATCGGACACGAACACCGGGGAGCTGTTTTTT. Amino acids: CASSGSDTNTGELFF. Using reference TRBV28 and TRBJ2-2 for the parts outside the CDR3, the full variable domain is DVKVTQSSRYLVKRTGEKVFLECVQDMDHENMFWYRQDPGLGLRLIYFSYDVKMKEKGDIPEGYSVSREKKERFSLILESASTNQTSMYLCASSGSDTNTGELFFGEGSRLTVL.

Concerning this clone: The same CDR3 is also encoded by other DNA sequences in this sample. The chain joins TRBV28 to TRBJ1-6; 10 nucleotides match TRBD1. The ends lost 3 bases at V and 13 bases at J; junction bases unmatched: 9. From germline, CDR1 is MDHEN and CDR2 SYDVKM. This CDR3 has 15 residues. The CDR3 sequence is CASSLATGGIMPLHF. In DNA form, the CDR3 reads TGTGCCAGCAGTTTGGCGACAGGGGGCATTATGCCCCTCCACTTT.

The chain is built from TRBV11-2 and TRBJ2-2, with a possible D match to TRBD1 (8 bases). Germline V gene data show CDR1 as SGHAT and CDR2 as FQNNGV. Trimming took off 3 bases at V and 6 bases at J, with 11 bases between the two ends. This CDR3 is built from 14 residues. The CDR3 here is CASSFTGGAGELFF. CDR3 nucleotides: TGTGCCAGCAGCTTTACAGGGGGGGCCGGGGAGCTGTTTTTT.

V and J are TRBV4-1 and TRBJ2-7, with D perhaps TRBD1 (6 bases). The CDR3 consists of 13 residues. V shed 4 bases and J shed 4 bases, with 11 bases lying between them. Germline lookup yields CDR1 MGHRA and CDR2 YSYEKL. The CDR3 region is CASSLPDSYEQYF. The CDR3, as DNA: TGCGCCAGCAGCCTCCCGGACAGTTACGAGCAGTACTTC.

The chain uses TRBV27 and TRBJ2-7; perhaps TRBD1 as D (5 bases). Trimming removed 6 bases from V and 2 bases from J, with 11 bases in between. The CDR3 is 13 residues long. Germline values: CDR1 MNHEY, CDR2 SMNVEV (reference sequence). The CDR3 protein is CASSKQETYEQYF. The CDR3 region has the DNA TGTGCCAGCAGCAAACAGGAGACCTACGAGCAGTACTTC.

As DNA, the CDR3 is TGTGCCAGCAGCTTAACACAGGGGTCCACCGGGGAGCTGTTTTTT. Amino acids: CASSLTQGSTGELFF. V gene TRBV7-3 combines with J gene TRBJ2-2; 7 bases are a match to TRBD1. The CDR3 has 15 amino acids. Trimming removed 0 bases from V and 4 bases from J; junction bases left unmatched: 2. Germline lookup yields CDR1 SGHTA and CDR2 FQGTGA.

The chain couples TRBV5-1 to TRBJ1-1, with D perhaps matching TRBD1 (5 bases). The V gene's germline CDR1 is SGHRS and CDR2 YFSETQ. The CDR3 length is 17 residues. The V and J ends lost 4 bases and 6 bases respectively, with 25 bases between them. The DNA of the CDR3 is TGCGCCAGCAGCGCGGGGGGGATTTGGGGCGGAGGAGCTGAAGCTTTCTTT. The encoded protein is CASSAGGIWGGGAEAFF.

The chain uses TRBV11-2 and TRBJ2-7; 12 bases fit TRBD2. The CDR3 is 16 amino acids. V lost 4 bases and J lost 2; bases outside the gene matches: 6. Germline values: CDR1 SGHAT, CDR2 FQNNGV. CDR3 loop: CASSSRLAGDAYEQYF. As DNA, the CDR3 is TGTGCCAGCAGCTCCCGACTAGCGGGGGACGCCTACGAGCAGTACTTC.

The V call is TRBV9, the J call TRBJ2-2; the D gene is possibly TRBD2 (6 bases). Trimming took off 1 base at V and 6 bases at J, with 7 bases between the two ends. Per germline, CDR1 SGDLS and CDR2 YYNGEE. The CDR3 consists of 13 residues. The CDR3 DNA reads TGTGCCAGCAGCGTATGGGGGGCCGGGGAGCTGTTTTTT. This translates into CASSVWGAGELFF.

As for this clone: One junction end does not reproduce the germline sequence, and a read error may be involved. CDR3 amino acids: CASAVRDNSPPHF. DNA for the CDR3: TGTGCTAGTGCTGTCAGGGATAATTCACCCCCCCACTTT. This sequence joins TRBV12-5 and TRBJ1-6; maybe TRBD1 (5 bases). CDR3 length equals 13 residues. Per germline, CDR1 LGHNT and CDR2 FRNRAP.

V and J are TRBV7-2 and TRBJ2-1; 10 positions match TRBD2. The CDR3 contains 16 residues. Germline V gene data show CDR1 as SGHTA and CDR2 as FQGNSA. Trimming took 4 bases from V and 5 from J; bases not matched to a gene: 8. The CDR3 here is CASSWSGGALDNEQFF. The DNA for the CDR3 is TGTGCCAGCAGCTGGAGCGGGGGGGCCCTCGACAATGAGCAGTTCTTC.

This chain links TRBV28 with TRBJ2-2; 8 nucleotides align to TRBD1. Germline trimming cut 6 bases from V and 4 bases from J; bases unmatched to any gene: 13. The CDR3 is 17 amino acids. Germline V lookup: CDR1 MDHEN, CDR2 SYDVKM. This chain's CDR3 is CASRDSGTGFVTGELFF. The CDR3 region has the DNA TGTGCCAGCAGGGATTCCGGGACAGGTTTTGTCACCGGGGAGCTGTTTTTT.

This chain joins TRBV5-1 and TRBJ1-1, with TRBD1 as a possible D gene (6 bases). The V gene lost 3 bases and the J gene lost 1 base, with 13 bases spanning the gap. This CDR3 comprises 15 residues. Germline CDR1 is SGHRS and CDR2 is YFSETQ. The CDR3: CASSWPGHPNTEAFF. For the CDR3, the DNA is TGCGCCAGCAGCTGGCCGGGACACCCGAACACTGAAGCTTTCTTT. The variable domain in full, completed from reference TRBV5-1 and TRBJ1-1, reads KAGVTQTPRYLIKTRGQQVTLSCSPISGHRSVSWYQQTPGQGLQFLFEYFSETQRNKGNFPGRFSGRQFSNSRSEMNVSTLELGDSALYLCASSWPGHPNTEAFFGQGTRLTVV.